This TCR beta chain was identified during a study of T cell responses to AZD1222 COVID-19 vaccine (dated by TCRdb to about 2021). The study in broad terms: AZD1222 recipients with second doses at about 4 weeks or about 12 weeks were pooled, because spike-specific TCR depth and breadth did not differ between schedules. TCR sequencing was performed for roughly 240 trial participants, of whom about 210 were given two doses of AZD1222 and around 25 were given two doses of MenACWY control vaccine. Trial participants were enrolled by age into 18-55, 56-69 and 70-plus year subgroups, with roughly 160, 29 and 62 TCR-sequenced participants respectively. Broad study findings and their caveats: After two AZD1222 doses, both the breadth and the depth of spike-specific TCRs were significantly higher than at day 0 and than in MenACWY recipients. Conclusions about previously exposed vaccinees are limited because only five to seven AZD1222 recipients were SARS-CoV-2 seropositive at baseline. The 56-69-year group was small, and its depth increase did not reach significance, likely because of low power. Participants were mostly white British and included more females than males, and it was suggested by the authors that clonal diversity may have been underestimated. Vaccine-associated CD4 TCRs spanned the whole spike protein, with dominant responses in regions 160-218 and 743-854. No day 14 peak-response samples were available, so repertoires were characterized only after the peak T cell response. Nearly half of unique spike-specific TCRs reportedly recognized epitopes outside regions mutated in the B.1.351 and B.1.1.7 variants.

A note on this clone: This clone's antigen is unknown. No much larger clone is present one base from it, and per-base qualities are unavailable.

From cysteine to phenylalanine, the CDR3 is 13 amino acids long. Of all the DNA, just the CDR3 is kept, 39 bases in frame from base 1. In the germline V gene, CDR1 corresponds to SGHRS and CDR2 to YFSETQ. The germline V end is reduced by 7 bases and the J end by 2 bases; junction bases left unmatched: 6. The sample's time point, from its label and the paper: baseline before first vaccination. Vaccinee samples were obtained from the UK trials COV001 and COV002, which included a single-blind randomized controlled phase 2/3 trial of AZD1222 (ChAdOx1 nCoV-19) in healthy adults. For TCRbeta chain sequencing, PBMC samples were collected from trial participants at day 0 and at day 28 after the second dose. The CDR3 regions of human TCRbeta chains were subjected to immunosequencing. From the authors' description of their analysis: TCRs in the repertoires were matched against a reference library of SARS-CoV-2-specific TCRs that had been generated with the MIRA antigen-specificity platform. Breadth was defined as the fraction of unique TCRs that were SARS-CoV-2-associated. Depth was defined as the fraction of total T cells that were SARS-CoV-2-associated. Using the MIRA data, each spike-specific TCR was assigned both to the spike region to which the TCR was reactive and to a CD4 or CD8 class. Log10-transformed breadth and depth values were compared by one-way ANOVA with Sidak's multiple comparisons tests. What TCRdb holds here is the immuneACCESS table cut down to in-frame rearrangements. Part of the clones is not present; checked against another copy, under half of the missing clones reflect an unresolved V gene, and the others are unexplained. V and J calls and clone size follow that table, whereas D and trimming were derived from the DNA. This sample gives about 190,000 clones in total; roughly 91% of them show up just once. The ten top clones hold roughly 0.99% of the sample.

Sequenced here: peripheral blood, sampled on day 0 of AZD1222 vaccination. The chain joins TRBV5-1 to TRBJ2-7, with 7 bases matching TRBD1. This sequence originates from an adult in good health. In nucleotides, the sequence is TGCGCCAGCTCAGGACAGGCTACCTACGAGCAGTACTTC. Protein translation: CASSGQATYEQYF.